Shown below are 32 T cell receptor beta chains from a single sample sequenced in a study of beta chain features in type 1 diabetes. TCRB transcripts that were expressed got sequenced, as all of the isolated RNA had been reverse transcribed. The data were produced by immunoSEQ multiplex PCR, yet TCRdb's version contains in-frame clones alone and is incomplete. The sample shows around 250,000 clones, less than 35% of them seen only once. The specimen was central memory CD4+ T cells from blood. Source of these receptors: a man between 25 and 39 years old in good health.

There are a few counts of this clone. CDR3 in DNA: TGTGCCAGCAGAGTGGACGGTACTCTGAACACTGAAGCTTTCTTT. Its translation is CASRVDGTLNTEAFF. The chain links TRBV2 to TRBJ1-1; D unresolved. Germline loops: CDR1 SNHLY, CDR2 FYNNEI. The CDR3 covers 15 residues. Trimming cost V 6 bases and J 0 bases, with 14 bases left between them. Drawing the rest from reference TRBV2 and TRBJ1-1, the complete variable domain is EPEVTQTPSHQVTQMGQEVILRCVPISNHLYFYWYRQILGQKVEFLVSFYNNEISEKSEIFDDQFSVERPDGSNFTLKIRSTKLEDSAMYFCASRVDGTLNTEAFFGQGTRLTVV.

This chain connects TRBV29-1 to TRBJ1-1; D may be TRBD1 (5 bases). Germline V CDR1 and CDR2: SQVTM, ANQGSEA. The CDR3 has 11 residues. V was trimmed by 7 bases and J by 7 bases, leaving 13 bases between them. CDR3 bases: TGCAGCGCCCGCGGGACGGGTGAAGCTTTCTTT. Translating gives CSARGTGEAFF.

The chain employs TRBV7-9 and TRBJ2-7; weak D call: TRBD2 (5 bases). V was trimmed by 5 bases and J by 0 bases, leaving 17 bases between them. The CDR3 runs 16 residues. Germline V gene lookup returns CDR1 SEHNR and CDR2 FQNEAQ (reference sequence). CDR3 protein: CASSPGGLARSYEQYF. The CDR3 nucleotides read TGTGCCAGCAGCCCAGGCGGCCTAGCCCGCTCCTACGAGCAGTACTTC.

The V call is TRBV5-1, the J call TRBJ2-6; the D is unclear. The V end lost 0 bases, the J end lost 0 bases, and 10 bases lay between the germline ends. CDR3 length: 17 amino acids. Germline V lookup: CDR1 SGHRS, CDR2 YFSETQ. CDR3 sequence reads: CASSLELLGSGANVLTF. For the CDR3, the DNA is TGCGCCAGCAGCTTGGAACTTCTTGGCTCTGGGGCCAACGTCCTGACTTTC.

This rearrangement joins TRBV27 to TRBJ1-1; tentatively, D is TRBD1 (6 bases). The V end was cut by 8 bases, the J end by 3 bases, with 13 bases between. Germline CDR1 reads MNHEY; CDR2 reads SMNVEV (reference sequence). This CDR3 has 13 residues. This CDR3 reads CASGHRVDTEAFF. The CDR3 DNA follows: TGTGCCAGCGGTCACAGGGTGGACACTGAAGCTTTCTTT.

In its sample, this clone was seen many times. The chain couples TRBV29-1 to TRBJ2-7; 8 nucleotides agree with TRBD2. The CDR3 runs 13 residues. V lost 4 bases and J lost 5; bases outside the gene matches: 7. CDR1 SQVTM and CDR2 ANQGSEA come from the germline V gene. The CDR3 DNA reads as TGCAGCGTTGGGACGGGGGGGCTGGACGAGCAGTACTTC. Translated: CSVGTGGLDEQYF.

As to this clone: The same CDR3 arises from other DNA sequences in this sample as well. The rearrangement links TRBV30 to TRBJ2-3, with a possible D match to TRBD2 (6 bases). Trimming removed 0 bases at V and 6 bases at J, with 7 bases between. In germline, CDR1 is GTSNPN, CDR2 SVGIG (reference sequence). The CDR3 covers 12 residues. CDR3 loop: CAWSVGGDTQYF. The DNA for the CDR3 is TGTGCCTGGAGTGTCGGAGGGGATACGCAGTATTTT.

The chain joins TRBV25-1 to TRBJ2-1; 7 bases align to TRBD2. The CDR3 runs to 16 residues. J was trimmed by 7 bases and V by 5 bases; bases with no gene match: 14. Germline CDR1 and CDR2: MGHDK and SYGVNS. As DNA, the CDR3 is TGTGCCAGCAGTACCCATAGCGGGCCCGGCAGAAATGAGCAGTTCTTC. Its translation: CASSTHSGPGRNEQFF.

The chain couples TRBV19 to TRBJ2-3; D gene uncertain. Germline V gene sequence: CDR1 LNHDA, CDR2 SQIVND (reference sequence). This CDR3 is 15 amino acids long. V lost 6 bases, J lost 1 base, and 14 bases lay in between. The CDR3 here is CASSQYTTGTDTQYF. The CDR3, as DNA: TGTGCCAGTAGCCAATATACCACCGGCACAGATACGCAGTATTTT.

This clone was observed a few times. The V gene is TRBV7-7, the J gene TRBJ2-5; D is possibly TRBD1 or TRBD2 (6 bases each). V was cut by 1 base and J by 5 bases, with 14 bases left in between. Germline V gives CDR1 SSHAT, CDR2 FNYEAQ (reference sequence). The CDR3 spans 15 residues. CDR3 coding DNA: TGTGCCAGCAGCTTAGTCGCCCAGGGGAGGGAGACCCAGTACTTC. This encodes CASSLVAQGRETQYF.

This clone was observed many times. The chain carries TRBV28 and TRBJ1-1, with D unclear. V dropped 2 bases and J dropped 1 base, with 11 bases sitting between them. Germline lookup yields CDR1 MDHEN and CDR2 SYDVKM. CDR3 size: 15 residues. CDR3 in amino acids: CASSLTAAGNTEAFF. CDR3 coding DNA: TGTGCCAGCAGTTTAACGGCAGCCGGGAACACTGAAGCTTTCTTT. Using reference TRBV28 and TRBJ1-1 for the parts outside the CDR3, the full variable domain is DVKVTQSSRYLVKRTGEKVFLECVQDMDHENMFWYRQDPGLGLRLIYFSYDVKMKEKGDIPEGYSVSREKKERFSLILESASTNQTSMYLCASSLTAAGNTEAFFGQGTRLTVV.

The table lists this clone with a few counts. The rearrangement links TRBV6-5 to TRBJ1-6; TRBD1 matches at 7 bases. The CDR3 is 15 amino acids. Germline lookup yields CDR1 MNHEY and CDR2 SVGAGI. V lost 4 bases, J lost 7 bases, and 7 bases stayed unmatched. Written as DNA, the CDR3 is TGTGCCAGCAGTTCAGGACAGGCTCGAAATTCACCCCTCCACTTT. Encoded protein: CASSSGQARNSPLHF.

Comments on this clone: One junction end does not reproduce the germline sequence, and a read error may be involved. The chain has TRBV10-3 and TRBJ2-5; D unresolved. Germline V lookup: CDR1 ENHRY, CDR2 SYGVKD. The CDR3 covers 12 residues. DNA for the CDR3: TGTGCCCTCAGTGAGTCCAAAGAGACCCAGTACTTC. Amino acids: CALSESKETQYF.

The genes are TRBV30 and TRBJ2-3; 7 nucleotides align to TRBD1. Trimming removed 3 bases from V and 10 bases from J; junction bases left unmatched: 10. CDR1 and CDR2 (germline): GTSNPN, SVGIG (reference sequence). There are 13 residues in the CDR3. The CDR3 loop is CAWSLQGYSAQYF. The CDR3 DNA reads as TGTGCCTGGAGCCTACAGGGGTACTCAGCGCAGTATTTT.

The chain combines TRBV30 with TRBJ2-2; maybe TRBD1 (5 bases). This CDR3 contains 13 residues. The V gene lost 2 bases and the J gene lost 5 bases, with 9 bases spanning the gap. Germline lookup yields CDR1 GTSNPN and CDR2 SVGIG (reference sequence). In DNA, the CDR3 is TGTGCCTGGAGTTTAGGGGTAACCGGGGAGCTGTTTTTT. It encodes CAWSLGVTGELFF.

This clone has only a few counts. The gene calls are TRBV27 and TRBJ1-5; D perhaps matches TRBD1 (5 bases). The CDR3 runs to 14 residues. CDR1 and CDR2 from the germline V gene are MNHEY and SMNVEV (reference sequence). V shed 6 bases and J shed 4 bases, with 13 bases lying between them. The CDR3 here is CASSRDPRNQPQHF. In DNA, the CDR3 is TGTGCCAGCAGCAGGGACCCAAGAAATCAGCCCCAGCATTTT.

This clone occurred a few times. The rearrangement uses TRBV5-6 and TRBJ2-1, with TRBD2 matching over 14 bases. CDR3 length equals 15 residues. CDR1 SGHDT and CDR2 YYEEEE come from the germline V gene. V was clipped by 4 bases and J by 12 bases; unmatched bases: 9. The CDR3 loop reads CASSRPGLAGVRQFF. DNA of the CDR3: TGTGCCAGCAGCAGACCGGGACTAGCGGGAGTACGGCAGTTCTTC.

J is TRBJ1-1 and V is TRBV5-1; D possibly corresponds to TRBD1 (5 bases). Germline V gives CDR1 SGHRS, CDR2 YFSETQ. The CDR3 extends over 14 amino acids. Trimming left V 0 bases short and J 4 bases short, with 10 bases between. The CDR3 region has the DNA TGCGCCAGCAGCTTGGGGCAGAGGGGCACTGAAGCTTTCTTT. Protein: CASSLGQRGTEAFF.

The chain couples TRBV30 to TRBJ2-3; 9 bases map to TRBD1. The germline V gene encodes CDR1 GTSNPN and CDR2 SVGIG (reference sequence). CDR3 length: 16 residues. V dropped 4 bases and J dropped 1; count of bases not matched to a gene: 9. The CDR3 sequence is CAWNKKQGAGTDTQYF. DNA for the CDR3: TGTGCCTGGAATAAAAAACAGGGGGCCGGCACAGATACGCAGTATTTT. Full variable domain (outside the CDR3, taken from reference TRBV30 and TRBJ2-3): SQTIHQWPATLVQPVGSPLSLECTVEGTSNPNLYWYRQAAGRGLQLLFYSVGIGQISSEVPQNLSASRPQDRQFILSSKKLLLSDSGFYLCAWNKKQGAGTDTQYFGPGTRLTVL.

V usage is TRBV30 and J usage is TRBJ1-1; D is perhaps TRBD1 (5 bases). Germline loops: CDR1 GTSNPN, CDR2 SVGIG (reference sequence). With 8 bases removed from V and 1 base from J, the gap between germline ends came to 11 bases. This CDR3 spans 12 amino acids. The CDR3 sequence is CAVGDGNTEAFF. CDR3 DNA: TGTGCCGTAGGGGACGGGAACACTGAAGCTTTCTTT.

This clone was seen a few times. This chain joins TRBV18 and TRBJ2-3; D is unclear. Germline V CDR1 and CDR2: KGHSH, LQKENI. The CDR3 is 11 amino acids. The V gene lost 5 bases and the J gene lost 4 bases, with 4 bases spanning the gap. The CDR3 nucleotides read TGTGCCAGCTCATCAGCAGATACGCAGTATTTT. Translated, it gives CASSSADTQYF.

As to this clone: A far larger clone is one base from this, pointing to a likely read error. Other DNA sequences within the sample encode an identical CDR3. V and J are TRBV7-9 and TRBJ2-3; D uncertain. The V gene lost 3 bases and the J gene lost 1 base, with 2 bases spanning the gap. This CDR3 has 12 amino acids. Germline CDR1 is SEHNR and CDR2 is FQNEAQ (reference sequence). The CDR3 loop reads CASSFGTDTQYF. The CDR3 region has the DNA TGTGCCAGCAGCTTTGGCACAGATACGCAGTATTTT.

This sequence joins TRBV2 and TRBJ1-1; D may be TRBD1 (6 bases). The CDR3 runs to 13 residues. The V end was cut by 10 bases, the J end by 5 bases, with 17 bases between. From germline, CDR1 is SNHLY and CDR2 FYNNEI. CDR3 coding DNA: TGTGCCACCCTAAACCGGGGGCGGACTGAAGCTTTCTTT. Translated, it gives CATLNRGRTEAFF.

The chain combines TRBV7-9 with TRBJ1-1; a possible D gene is TRBD1 (5 bases). Trimming removed 3 bases at V and 0 bases at J, with 8 bases between. CDR1 is SEHNR, CDR2 FQNEAQ, per germline (reference sequence). The CDR3 has 14 amino acids. CDR3 bases: TGTGCCAGCAGCTTGGGGACTCTGAACACTGAAGCTTTCTTT. Translated: CASSLGTLNTEAFF.

V and J are TRBV6-6 and TRBJ1-1; no reliable D call. This CDR3 is built from 14 residues. V was trimmed by 4 bases and J by 6 bases, leaving 15 bases between them. Per the germline V gene, CDR1 is MNHNY and CDR2 is SVGAGI (reference sequence). The CDR3 here is CASSLVPSNPEAFF. Written as DNA, the CDR3 is TGTGCCAGCAGTTTGGTCCCTTCTAACCCTGAAGCTTTCTTT.

This clone was detected a few times. The V gene is TRBV30, the J gene TRBJ2-3; D is unresolved. The germline V gene encodes CDR1 GTSNPN and CDR2 SVGIG (reference sequence). V lost 0 bases, J lost 6 bases, and 7 bases lay in between. The CDR3 loop spans 12 amino acids. CDR3 DNA sequence: TGTGCCTGGAGTGTCTGGGTGGATACGCAGTATTTT. Its protein is CAWSVWVDTQYF.

This clone turned up a few times. The chain links TRBV25-1 to TRBJ1-4, with D possibly TRBD1 on 5 matching bases. This CDR3 comprises 14 residues. CDR1 is MGHDK, CDR2 SYGVNS, per germline. V was clipped by 2 bases and J by 7 bases, with 11 bases between them. The CDR3 region is CASSEPGTGEKLFF. The CDR3, as DNA: TGTGCCAGCAGTGAACCAGGGACGGGTGAAAAACTGTTTTTT.

This chain links TRBV5-6 with TRBJ1-2; D not certain. The germline V gene encodes CDR1 SGHDT and CDR2 YYEEEE. Trimming removed 3 bases from V and 4 bases from J, with 4 bases in between. CDR3 length: 11 amino acids. In DNA form, the CDR3 reads TGTGCCAGCAGCTACAGCTATGGCTACACCTTC. Protein sequence: CASSYSYGYTF. Together with reference TRBV5-6 and TRBJ1-2, the CDR3 gives the full variable domain: DAGVTQSPTHLIKTRGQQVTLRCSPKSGHDTVSWYQQALGQGPQFIFQYYEEEERQRGNFPDRFSGHQFPNYSSELNVNALLLGDSALYLCASSYSYGYTFGSGTRLTVV.

The table lists this clone with a few counts. The V and J genes are TRBV19 and TRBJ2-1; D gene unclear. The CDR3 sequence is 15 residues long. V lost 3 bases, J lost 5 bases, and 14 bases lay in between. Germline-derived CDR1 and CDR2 are LNHDA and SQIVND (reference sequence). The CDR3 region is CASSMRRATDNEQFF. As DNA, the CDR3 is TGTGCCAGTAGTATGCGTAGGGCTACTGACAATGAGCAGTTCTTC.

The chain carries TRBV7-2 and TRBJ2-1, with a weak D call TRBD2 (5 bases). V was shortened by 5 bases and J by 3 bases, with 14 bases between the two germline ends. The CDR3 is 15 residues long. Per the germline V gene, CDR1 is SGHTA and CDR2 is FQGNSA. CDR3 DNA: TGTGCCAGCAGCCCCGGACTGGATTTCTACAATGAGCAGTTCTTC. This encodes CASSPGLDFYNEQFF.

In this sample, this clone turned up many times. This rearrangement joins TRBV28 to TRBJ2-1, with D perhaps matching TRBD1 (6 bases). V was trimmed by 2 bases and J by 4 bases, leaving 6 bases between them. Germline loops: CDR1 MDHEN, CDR2 SYDVKM. There are 13 residues in the CDR3. The CDR3 region is CASSLQGYNEQFF. The CDR3 DNA reads TGTGCCAGCAGTTTACAGGGGTACAATGAGCAGTTCTTC.

The count of this clone is one. This chain connects TRBV7-9 to TRBJ2-2; unclear D gene. V was clipped by 2 bases and J by 5 bases, with 15 bases between them. The CDR3 covers 16 residues. Germline lookup yields CDR1 SEHNR and CDR2 FQNEAQ (reference sequence). The CDR3 nucleotides are TGTGCCAGCAGCTTATTTCCGGCTAGTCCGACCGGGGAGCTGTTTTTT. This translates into CASSLFPASPTGELFF.